The rows below give T cell receptor beta chains drawn from one sample of a study of graft-versus-host responses after intestinal transplantation. No antigen has been identified for these receptors. Sequencing was performed with immunoSEQ multiplex PCR; in TCRdb, only in-frame clones are kept and a portion is missing. The sample includes about 36,000 clones, around 94% seen only once; the top ten take about 0.22%. The sequenced sample was unstimulated CD4+ T cells sorted from spleen or lymph node cells, obtained before transplant. All receptors derive from a human donor who was the organ donor for an intestinal transplant. The CDR3 runs from the conserved cysteine through the conserved F or W. The order of the fields is CDR3 length, D gene, V gene, clone size, J gene, CDR3 DNA, CDR3 protein. A D gene is named only where the DNA matches it firmly. Size tells how often a clone was seen (once, few, many) or the class of an expanded clone, and some rows leave it out.

cdr3_length: 16
d_call: TRBD2
v_call: TRBV7-2
clone_size: .
j_call: TRBJ2-1
cdr3_nt: TGTGCCAGCAGCTTAGTTAGCGGGGGCACTTACAATGAGCAGTTCTTC
cdr3_aa: CASSLVSGGTYNEQFF

cdr3_length: 18
d_call: TRBD1
v_call: TRBV28
clone_size: .
j_call: TRBJ1-5
cdr3_nt: TGTGCCAGCAGTTTCACACCCATCGGACAGGGAGACAATCAGCCCCAGCATTTT
cdr3_aa: CASSFTPIGQGDNQPQHF

cdr3_length: 15
d_call: .
v_call: TRBV7-9
clone_size: .
j_call: TRBJ2-1
cdr3_nt: TGTGCCAGCAACCCAAAGTCGGACTCCTACAATGAGCAGTTCTTC
cdr3_aa: CASNPKSDSYNEQFF

cdr3_length: 13
d_call: .
v_call: TRBV7-2
clone_size: .
j_call: TRBJ2-7
cdr3_nt: TGTGCGACAACCGGGACACCTTCCTACGAGCAGTACTTC
cdr3_aa: CATTGTPSYEQYF

cdr3_length: 13
d_call: .
v_call: TRBV6-1
clone_size: .
j_call: TRBJ1-4
cdr3_nt: TGTGCCAGCAGTGAAGGCCCGGGATTGAAACTGTTTTTT
cdr3_aa: CASSEGPGLKLFF

cdr3_length: 17
d_call: .
v_call: TRBV10-2
clone_size: .
j_call: TRBJ2-7
cdr3_nt: TGCGCCAGCAGAAATTTCTTTAGTGGGGCAGTCACCTACGAGCAGTACTTC
cdr3_aa: CASRNFFSGAVTYEQYF

cdr3_length: 14
d_call: .
v_call: TRBV28
clone_size: .
j_call: TRBJ1-1
cdr3_nt: TGTGCCAGCAGTTTACAGCAGGGGAACACTGAAGCTTTCTTT
cdr3_aa: CASSLQQGNTEAFF

cdr3_length: 14
d_call: .
v_call: TRBV6-6
clone_size: .
j_call: TRBJ2-5
cdr3_nt: TGTGCCAGCAGTCACCAGTCATGGGGGGAGACCCAGTACTTC
cdr3_aa: CASSHQSWGETQYF

cdr3_length: 11
d_call: .
v_call: TRBV5-8
clone_size: .
j_call: TRBJ2-1
cdr3_nt: TGTGCCAGCAGCGGGGGAAATGAGCAGTTCTTC
cdr3_aa: CASSGGNEQFF

cdr3_length: 17
d_call: TRBD2
v_call: TRBV11-3
clone_size: .
j_call: TRBJ2-5
cdr3_nt: TGTGCCAGCAGCTTAGGCTTGACTAGCGGGGCTCAAGAGACCCAGTACTTC
cdr3_aa: CASSLGLTSGAQETQYF

cdr3_length: 15
d_call: TRBD1
v_call: TRBV18
clone_size: .
j_call: TRBJ2-5
cdr3_nt: TGTGCCAGCTCACCACCGAGGGGGCGCCGAGAGACCCAGTACTTC
cdr3_aa: CASSPPRGRRETQYF

cdr3_length: 16
d_call: .
v_call: TRBV10-1
clone_size: .
j_call: TRBJ1-4
cdr3_nt: TGCGCCAGCAGTGGGGTTGGGACATTACCTAATGAAAAACTGTTTTTT
cdr3_aa: CASSGVGTLPNEKLFF

cdr3_length: 13
d_call: .
v_call: TRBV7-8
clone_size: .
j_call: TRBJ2-6
cdr3_nt: TGTGCCAGCAGCCCAACTCGGGCCAACGTCCTGACTTTC
cdr3_aa: CASSPTRANVLTF

cdr3_length: 18
d_call: .
v_call: TRBV7-2
clone_size: .
j_call: TRBJ1-6
cdr3_nt: TGTGCCAGCAGCCCAAGACTTACTTGGCTAGGAGGGAATTCACCCCTCCACTTT
cdr3_aa: CASSPRLTWLGGNSPLHF

cdr3_length: 15
d_call: .
v_call: TRBV19
clone_size: .
j_call: TRBJ2-5
cdr3_nt: TGTGCCAGTAGTATCCGACTGGAAATACAAGAGACCCAGTACTTC
cdr3_aa: CASSIRLEIQETQYF

cdr3_length: 13
d_call: .
v_call: TRBV30
clone_size: .
j_call: TRBJ1-5
cdr3_nt: TGTGCCTGGAGTCTAGACAGCATAGGGCCCCAGCATTTT
cdr3_aa: CAWSLDSIGPQHF

cdr3_length: 13
d_call: .
v_call: TRBV7-6
clone_size: .
j_call: TRBJ1-1
cdr3_nt: TGTGCCAGCAGCTTAGCAGGGAACACTGAAGCTTTCTTT
cdr3_aa: CASSLAGNTEAFF

cdr3_length: 15
d_call: TRBD2
v_call: TRBV18
clone_size: .
j_call: TRBJ2-3
cdr3_nt: TGTGCCAGCTCACCACCGGGACTAGAAACAGATACGCAGTATTTT
cdr3_aa: CASSPPGLETDTQYF

cdr3_length: 15
d_call: TRBD1
v_call: TRBV2
clone_size: .
j_call: TRBJ1-5
cdr3_nt: TGTGCCAGCAGATCGGACAGGCTGGGGGATCAGCCCCAGCATTTT
cdr3_aa: CASRSDRLGDQPQHF

cdr3_length: 17
d_call: TRBD2
v_call: TRBV7-2
clone_size: .
j_call: TRBJ2-3
cdr3_nt: TGTGCCAGCAGCTTAGTAGGGCGGGGGGGCACCACAGATACGCAGTATTTT
cdr3_aa: CASSLVGRGGTTDTQYF

cdr3_length: 14
d_call: .
v_call: TRBV28
clone_size: .
j_call: TRBJ2-7
cdr3_nt: TGTGCCAGCAGTCGACGGGACCTCTCCTACGAGCAGTACTTC
cdr3_aa: CASSRRDLSYEQYF

cdr3_length: 15
d_call: .
v_call: TRBV29-1
clone_size: .
j_call: TRBJ2-1
cdr3_nt: TGCAGTATACTTGGGAGGCCGATACATGGCAATGAGCAGTTCTTC
cdr3_aa: CSILGRPIHGNEQFF

cdr3_length: 15
d_call: .
v_call: TRBV18
clone_size: .
j_call: TRBJ2-1
cdr3_nt: TGTGCCAGCTCAGAGACCGGGACTTTCTACAATGAGCAGTTCTTC
cdr3_aa: CASSETGTFYNEQFF

cdr3_length: 15
d_call: .
v_call: TRBV11-2
clone_size: .
j_call: TRBJ2-5
cdr3_nt: TGTGCCAGCAGCTTAGTCTCCGCCCACCAAGAGACCCAGTACTTC
cdr3_aa: CASSLVSAHQETQYF

cdr3_length: 14
d_call: .
v_call: TRBV5-1
clone_size: .
j_call: TRBJ2-3
cdr3_nt: TGCGCCAGCAGCTGGTCCCTAGGAACAGATACGCAGTATTTT
cdr3_aa: CASSWSLGTDTQYF

cdr3_length: 14
d_call: TRBD1
v_call: TRBV23-1
clone_size: .
j_call: TRBJ2-5
cdr3_nt: TGCGCCAGCAGTCAGGACAGGGGGCAAGAGACCCAGTACTTC
cdr3_aa: CASSQDRGQETQYF

cdr3_length: 15
d_call: .
v_call: TRBV4-2
clone_size: .
j_call: TRBJ2-7
cdr3_nt: TGTGCCAGCAGCCAACCTTCCGGGGGGCTTAACGAGCAGTACTTC
cdr3_aa: CASSQPSGGLNEQYF

cdr3_length: 15
d_call: .
v_call: TRBV15
clone_size: .
j_call: TRBJ2-7
cdr3_nt: TGTGCCACCAGCAGAGATCGTCGGGGATCCTACGAGCAGTACTTC
cdr3_aa: CATSRDRRGSYEQYF

cdr3_length: 16
d_call: .
v_call: TRBV7-8
clone_size: .
j_call: TRBJ1-1
cdr3_nt: TGTGCCAGCAGCTCCCTGGGCGGGTTAAGGAACACTGAAGCTTTCTTT
cdr3_aa: CASSSLGGLRNTEAFF

cdr3_length: 16
d_call: TRBD2
v_call: TRBV9
clone_size: .
j_call: TRBJ2-1
cdr3_nt: TGTGCCAGCAGCGTAGTATCGGGGGGGATATACAATGAGCAGTTCTTC
cdr3_aa: CASSVVSGGIYNEQFF

cdr3_length: 14
d_call: .
v_call: TRBV10-2
clone_size: .
j_call: TRBJ1-5
cdr3_nt: TGCGCCAGCAGTACCCAGTATAGCAATCAGCCCCAGCATTTT
cdr3_aa: CASSTQYSNQPQHF

cdr3_length: 12
d_call: .
v_call: TRBV5-8
clone_size: .
j_call: TRBJ2-2
cdr3_nt: TGTGCCAGCAGCTGGAACACCGGGGAGCTGTTTTTT
cdr3_aa: CASSWNTGELFF

cdr3_length: 15
d_call: .
v_call: TRBV6-5
clone_size: .
j_call: TRBJ1-2
cdr3_nt: TGTGCCAGCAGTCTCGTTACAGGGTCAGGTGGTGGCTACACCTTC
cdr3_aa: CASSLVTGSGGGYTF

cdr3_length: 14
d_call: TRBD1
v_call: TRBV6-6
clone_size: .
j_call: TRBJ1-2
cdr3_nt: TGTGCCAGCAGTTTTTCGGGACAGGGTAGGGGCTACACCTTC
cdr3_aa: CASSFSGQGRGYTF

cdr3_length: 19
d_call: TRBD1
v_call: TRBV29-1
clone_size: .
j_call: TRBJ2-6
cdr3_nt: TGCAGCGTTGAAGACCAGAGGACAGGAAGTTGGTCTGGGGCCAACGTCCTGACTTTC
cdr3_aa: CSVEDQRTGSWSGANVLTF

cdr3_length: 16
d_call: .
v_call: TRBV30
clone_size: .
j_call: TRBJ1-5
cdr3_nt: TGTGCCTGGAGTGTACACGGAGGCTCTAGCAATCAGCCCCAGCATTTT
cdr3_aa: CAWSVHGGSSNQPQHF

cdr3_length: 14
d_call: .
v_call: TRBV6-1
clone_size: .
j_call: TRBJ2-3
cdr3_nt: TGTGCCAGCAGGCTAGAGTTGGTCACAGATACGCAGTATTTT
cdr3_aa: CASRLELVTDTQYF

cdr3_length: 19
d_call: TRBD2
v_call: TRBV15
clone_size: .
j_call: TRBJ2-3
cdr3_nt: TGTGCCACCAGCAGAGGGGGAAAAACTAGCGGGGCTAGCACAGATACGCAGTATTTT
cdr3_aa: CATSRGGKTSGASTDTQYF

cdr3_length: 15
d_call: .
v_call: TRBV28
clone_size: .
j_call: TRBJ2-1
cdr3_nt: TGTGCCAGCAGTCCCAATCTTGGTTACTACAATGAGCAGTTCTTC
cdr3_aa: CASSPNLGYYNEQFF

cdr3_length: 17
d_call: .
v_call: TRBV4-1
clone_size: .
j_call: TRBJ1-6
cdr3_nt: TGCGCCAGCAGCCAAGAGTTCGAGGGACACTATAATTCACCCCTCCACTTT
cdr3_aa: CASSQEFEGHYNSPLHF

cdr3_length: 16
d_call: .
v_call: TRBV11-3
clone_size: .
j_call: TRBJ1-6
cdr3_nt: TGTGCCAGCAGCCCACACCGGAGCTCCTATAATTCACCCCTCCACTTT
cdr3_aa: CASSPHRSSYNSPLHF

cdr3_length: 15
d_call: .
v_call: TRBV4-3
clone_size: .
j_call: TRBJ1-5
cdr3_nt: TGCGCCAGCAGCCAAGATCAAGGTCGCAATCAGCCCCAGCATTTT
cdr3_aa: CASSQDQGRNQPQHF

cdr3_length: 15
d_call: TRBD1
v_call: TRBV6-5
clone_size: .
j_call: TRBJ1-1
cdr3_nt: TGTGCCAGCAGTTTTCCCGGGACAGGGGGCACTGAAGCTTTCTTT
cdr3_aa: CASSFPGTGGTEAFF

cdr3_length: 13
d_call: TRBD1
v_call: TRBV25-1
clone_size: .
j_call: TRBJ1-1
cdr3_nt: TGTGCCAGCAGTGGGACAGGGGGCACTGAAGCTTTCTTT
cdr3_aa: CASSGTGGTEAFF

cdr3_length: 13
d_call: TRBD1
v_call: TRBV6-6
clone_size: once
j_call: TRBJ2-5
cdr3_nt: TGTGCCAGCAGACCAGGGGGCGTAGAGACCCAGTACTTC
cdr3_aa: CASRPGGVETQYF

cdr3_length: 12
d_call: TRBD2
v_call: TRBV6-6
clone_size: .
j_call: TRBJ2-7
cdr3_nt: TGTGCCATCTCCGGGGGGACCTACGAGCAGTACTTC
cdr3_aa: CAISGGTYEQYF

cdr3_length: 15
d_call: .
v_call: TRBV6-5
clone_size: .
j_call: TRBJ1-2
cdr3_nt: TGTGCCAGCAGTTACTGGGAGGGCCCCAACTATGGCTACACCTTC
cdr3_aa: CASSYWEGPNYGYTF

cdr3_length: 14
d_call: .
v_call: TRBV5-1
clone_size: .
j_call: TRBJ2-3
cdr3_nt: TGCGCCAGCAGCTGGGTCGGTCGAGAGGATACGCAGTATTTT
cdr3_aa: CASSWVGREDTQYF

cdr3_length: 13
d_call: .
v_call: TRBV7-2
clone_size: once
j_call: TRBJ2-7
cdr3_nt: TGTGCCAGCAGCCGACCGGGGATGTACGAGCAGTACTTC
cdr3_aa: CASSRPGMYEQYF

cdr3_length: 14
d_call: .
v_call: TRBV6-1
clone_size: .
j_call: TRBJ1-2
cdr3_nt: TGTGCCAGCAGTGATGCTGGCGCCTGGTCTGGCTACACCTTC
cdr3_aa: CASSDAGAWSGYTF

cdr3_length: 11
d_call: .
v_call: TRBV20-1
clone_size: .
j_call: TRBJ2-5
cdr3_nt: TGCTCCGGCGGCCTACTAGGAGAGCAGTACTTC
cdr3_aa: CSGGLLGEQYF